This T cell receptor (beta chain) was found in a study of cytomegalovirus exposure and HLA in healthy donors. Overall study findings and caveats: Reportedly, diagnosis of cytomegalovirus status by the classifier showed high specificity and sensitivity.

About this clone itself: Antigen: not known.

Measured with immunoSEQ multiplex PCR; TCRdb has only the in-frame clones, and not every one. In the table there are roughly 70,000 clones, around 95% of which are singletons. Germline CDR1 reads SGHDT; CDR2 reads YYEEEE. Trimming removed 4 bases from V and 8 bases from J; junction bases left unmatched: 5. The CDR3 spans 12 residues. The J gene is TRBJ1-1, the V gene TRBV5-6; 7 bases are shared with TRBD1. The sequence derives from a man aged 18-30 years in good health and CMV-seronegative. The source material was PBMCs. CDR3 region: CASSVWTGEAFF. The CDR3 nucleotides read TGTGCCAGCAGCGTCTGGACAGGCGAAGCTTTCTTT.